The entry below describes one TCR beta chain. What antigen it recognizes has not been identified. Nothing much larger sits one base from this clone, and base qualities are not available. These data belong to a study of blood T cell repertoires in COVID-19 (dated by TCRdb to about 2020). Notes on the research overall: Collaborator samples came from the United States, Italy and Spain and covered acute and convalescent phases of COVID-19. The material from the prospective study consisted of cDNA or gDNA derived from T cells, B-cell-depleted T cells, or PBMCs. The dataset comprised deeply sampled blood TCRbeta repertoires from subjects exposed to, actively infected with, or recovered from COVID-19. The repertoires were made available in a free public database intended to serve as a resource for research on the immune response to SARS-CoV-2. The samples were drawn from the first 160 participants of the ongoing ImmuneRACE study and from 950 to 1,500 subjects provided by 6 global collaborators. A de-identified subject ID, COVID-19 status, age in years and sex were almost always included in the sample metadata. HLA class I and class II types, where available, came from metadata supplied by the sample provider rather than from assay-based typing.

One collaborating source in Seattle enrolled patients during active infection and followed them longitudinally through the course of disease. The collaborating institutions used their own protocols to collect whole blood in K2EDTA tubes. For TCRbeta analysis, collaborators shipped samples in one of three forms: frozen whole blood, isolated PBMCs, or DNA extracted from either of those sample types. The immunoSEQ Assay, a bias-controlled multiplex PCR, was used to amplify TCRbeta CDR3 regions from genomic DNA. In the authors' own workflow: Within the assay, amplification of reference gene primers was used to estimate how many nucleated cells each sample contained. To quantify the absolute abundance of each unique TCRbeta CDR3 rearrangement, sequence reads were collapsed and filtered. For each sample, productive Simpson clonality was calculated as the square root of Simpson's diversity index across productive rearrangements. TCRdb holds this immuneACCESS table with in-frame rearrangements only. Some clones are missing; in checked studies, unresolved V genes explain under half, and the rest has no known cause. V and J calls and clone size follow that table, whereas D and trimming were derived from the DNA. The table for this sample lists roughly 350,000 clones; more than 75% of them were counted only once. Just under 6.5% of the sample is held by the ten biggest clonotypes.

What the research found in general, with its limitations: The amount of clinical and demographic metadata varied by source and participant and was provided uncurated.

At the junction V is shortened by 4 bases and J by 1 base; bases outside the gene matches: 5. The CDR3 contains 15 residues, cysteine and phenylalanine counted. Only the CDR3 part of the read is kept: 45 bases, read in frame from the first base. CDR1 and CDR2 are read off the germline V gene (reference sequence) as MNHEY and SMNVEV. This TCR derives from a woman between 45 and 65 years old with COVID-19, enrolled during active disease. The chain employs TRBV27 and TRBJ1-1; TRBD1 fits 8 bases in the junction. Sequenced: peripheral blood. The CDR3 loop reads CASSSPGQGNTEAFF. The nucleotides are TGTGCCAGCAGTTCCCCCGGACAGGGGAACACTGAAGCTTTCTTT.